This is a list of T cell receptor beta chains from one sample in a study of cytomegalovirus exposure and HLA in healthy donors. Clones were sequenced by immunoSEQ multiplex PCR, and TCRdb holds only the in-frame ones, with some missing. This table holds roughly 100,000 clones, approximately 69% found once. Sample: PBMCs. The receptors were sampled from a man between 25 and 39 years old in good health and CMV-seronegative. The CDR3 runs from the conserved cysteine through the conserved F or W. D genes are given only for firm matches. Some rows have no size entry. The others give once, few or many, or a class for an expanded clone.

cdr3_nt: TGTGCCAGCAGCTTGGATCTGGGGACAGACTCTGGGGCCAACGTCCTGACTTTC
cdr3_aa: CASSLDLGTDSGANVLTF
v_call: TRBV5-6
d_call: TRBD1
j_call: TRBJ2-6
clone_size: -

cdr3_nt: TGTGCCAGCAGCGCAACTAGCGGGAGGTACAATGAGCAGTTCTTC
cdr3_aa: CASSATSGRYNEQFF
v_call: TRBV7-3
d_call: TRBD2
j_call: TRBJ2-1
clone_size: -

cdr3_nt: TGTGCCAGCAGTTTAGGGGGCCTCTATGGCTACACCTTC
cdr3_aa: CASSLGGLYGYTF
v_call: TRBV28
d_call: -
j_call: TRBJ1-2
clone_size: -

cdr3_nt: TGTGCCAGTAGTAAATCTTGGGGGCCCGACACCGGGGAGCTGTTTTTT
cdr3_aa: CASSKSWGPDTGELFF
v_call: TRBV19
d_call: -
j_call: TRBJ2-2
clone_size: few

cdr3_nt: TGCGCCAGCAGCCCTAAAACCACTTTGGGGCTATCTGGAAACACCATATATTTT
cdr3_aa: CASSPKTTLGLSGNTIYF
v_call: TRBV5-1
d_call: -
j_call: TRBJ1-3
clone_size: -

cdr3_nt: TGTGCCAGCAGCCAGCGGCCTAGCGGGAGCTTCGGGGTGGAAGAGACCCAGTACTTC
cdr3_aa: CASSQRPSGSFGVEETQYF
v_call: TRBV7-2
d_call: TRBD2
j_call: TRBJ2-5
clone_size: -

cdr3_nt: TGTGCCAGCAGCCCTAGCGGGAGGGCGAGTACAGATACGCAGTATTTT
cdr3_aa: CASSPSGRASTDTQYF
v_call: TRBV5-5
d_call: TRBD2
j_call: TRBJ2-3
clone_size: -

cdr3_nt: TGTGCCACCAGCAGAGCCCTACCTGGTTCCGGTCCGGGGAGAGGCTACACCTTC
cdr3_aa: CATSRALPGSGPGRGYTF
v_call: TRBV15
d_call: -
j_call: TRBJ1-2
clone_size: -

cdr3_nt: TGTGCCAGCGGGACAGAGTTTAGCAATCAGCCCCAGCATTTT
cdr3_aa: CASGTEFSNQPQHF
v_call: TRBV28
d_call: TRBD1
j_call: TRBJ1-5
clone_size: -

cdr3_nt: TGTGCCAGCTCACCGTTCCGACTAGCGGGTGCCCCGGGGACCGGGGAGCTGTTCTTT
cdr3_aa: CASSPFRLAGAPGTGELFF
v_call: TRBV18
d_call: TRBD2
j_call: TRBJ2-2
clone_size: -

cdr3_nt: TGTGCCAGCAGCTTTCTAAAGGCGGGGACCACAGCAGATACGCAGTATTTT
cdr3_aa: CASSFLKAGTTADTQYF
v_call: TRBV7-2
d_call: -
j_call: TRBJ2-3
clone_size: -

cdr3_nt: TGCGCCAGCAGCCAGATGGGAGTACGCGATACGCAGTATTTT
cdr3_aa: CASSQMGVRDTQYF
v_call: TRBV4-3
d_call: -
j_call: TRBJ2-3
clone_size: once

cdr3_nt: TGTGCCAGCAGCGGAGCGGGAGTAGGGGTTTTGGAGACCCAGTACTTC
cdr3_aa: CASSGAGVGVLETQYF
v_call: TRBV9
d_call: TRBD2
j_call: TRBJ2-5
clone_size: -

cdr3_nt: TGTGCCAGCAGCCCGAGAAGGGGGACTGAAGCTTTCTTT
cdr3_aa: CASSPRRGTEAFF
v_call: TRBV7-9
d_call: -
j_call: TRBJ1-1
clone_size: few

cdr3_nt: TGTGCCAGCAGCAGGGGACTAGCGGGAGCAGATACGCAGTATTTT
cdr3_aa: CASSRGLAGADTQYF
v_call: TRBV6-5
d_call: TRBD2
j_call: TRBJ2-3
clone_size: few

cdr3_nt: TGCGCCAGCAGCTTGGGGGAGGGGTCAGAGACCCAGTACTTC
cdr3_aa: CASSLGEGSETQYF
v_call: TRBV5-1
d_call: TRBD2
j_call: TRBJ2-5
clone_size: -

cdr3_nt: TGTGCCAGCAGCCATGGACAGGGGTTCTACACCGGGGAGCTGTTTTTT
cdr3_aa: CASSHGQGFYTGELFF
v_call: TRBV7-9
d_call: TRBD1
j_call: TRBJ2-2
clone_size: -

cdr3_nt: TGTGCCAGCAGCTTACAGGGGGCAGGGTACGAGCAGTACTTC
cdr3_aa: CASSLQGAGYEQYF
v_call: TRBV7-9
d_call: TRBD1
j_call: TRBJ2-7
clone_size: -